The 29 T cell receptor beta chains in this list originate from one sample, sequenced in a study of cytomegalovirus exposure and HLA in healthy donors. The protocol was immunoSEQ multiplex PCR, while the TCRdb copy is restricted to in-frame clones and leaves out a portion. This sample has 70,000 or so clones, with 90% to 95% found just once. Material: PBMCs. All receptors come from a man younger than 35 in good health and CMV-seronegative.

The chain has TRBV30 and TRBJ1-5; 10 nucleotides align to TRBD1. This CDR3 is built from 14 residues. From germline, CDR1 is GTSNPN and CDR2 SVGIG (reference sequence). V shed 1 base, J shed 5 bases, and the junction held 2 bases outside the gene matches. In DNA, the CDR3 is TGTGCCTGGAGTGGAGGACAGGGGGATCAGCCCCAGCATTTT. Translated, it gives CAWSGGQGDQPQHF.

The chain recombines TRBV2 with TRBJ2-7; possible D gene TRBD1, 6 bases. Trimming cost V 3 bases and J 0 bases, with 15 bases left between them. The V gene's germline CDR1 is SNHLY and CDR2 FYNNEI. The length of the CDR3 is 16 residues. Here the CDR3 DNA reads TGTGCCAGCAGTGATTGGCAGGCAGGGGCCTCCTACGAGCAGTACTTC. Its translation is CASSDWQAGASYEQYF.

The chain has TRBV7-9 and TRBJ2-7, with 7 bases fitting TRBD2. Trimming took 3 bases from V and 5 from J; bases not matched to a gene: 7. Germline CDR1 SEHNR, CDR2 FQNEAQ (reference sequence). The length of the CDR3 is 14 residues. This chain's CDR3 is CASSLGGGQNEQYF. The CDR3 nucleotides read TGTGCCAGCAGCTTGGGGGGGGGTCAGAACGAGCAGTACTTC.

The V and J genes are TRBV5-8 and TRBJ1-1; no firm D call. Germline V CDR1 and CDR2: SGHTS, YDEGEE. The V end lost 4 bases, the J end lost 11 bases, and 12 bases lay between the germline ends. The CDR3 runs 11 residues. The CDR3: CASSLIVAAFF. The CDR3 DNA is TGTGCCAGCAGCCTAATCGTAGCTGCTTTCTTT. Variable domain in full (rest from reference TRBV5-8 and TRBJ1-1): EAGVTQSPTHLIKTRGQQATLRCSPISGHTSVYWYQQALGLGLQFLLWYDEGEERNRGNFPPRFSGRQFPNYSSELNVNALELEDSALYLCASSLIVAAFFGQGTRLTVV.

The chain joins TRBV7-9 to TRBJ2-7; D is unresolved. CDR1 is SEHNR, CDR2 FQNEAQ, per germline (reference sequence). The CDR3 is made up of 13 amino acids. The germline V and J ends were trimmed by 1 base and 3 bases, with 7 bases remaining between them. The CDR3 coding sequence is TGTGCCAGCAGCTTAGAACTCCGCTACGAGCAGTACTTC. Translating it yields CASSLELRYEQYF.

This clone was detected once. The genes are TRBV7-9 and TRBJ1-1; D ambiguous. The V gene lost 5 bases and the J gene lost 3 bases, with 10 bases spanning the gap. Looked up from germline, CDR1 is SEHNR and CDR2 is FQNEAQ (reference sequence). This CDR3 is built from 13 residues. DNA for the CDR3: TGTGCCAGCAGCCCCCCTTTTGACACTGAAGCTTTCTTT. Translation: CASSPPFDTEAFF.

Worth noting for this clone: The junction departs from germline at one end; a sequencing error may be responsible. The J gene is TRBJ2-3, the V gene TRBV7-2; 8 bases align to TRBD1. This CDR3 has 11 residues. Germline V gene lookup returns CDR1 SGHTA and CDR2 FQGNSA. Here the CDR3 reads CASSLRDRSLF. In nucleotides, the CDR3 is TGTGCCAGCAGCCTAAGGGACAGGTCCCTTTTT.

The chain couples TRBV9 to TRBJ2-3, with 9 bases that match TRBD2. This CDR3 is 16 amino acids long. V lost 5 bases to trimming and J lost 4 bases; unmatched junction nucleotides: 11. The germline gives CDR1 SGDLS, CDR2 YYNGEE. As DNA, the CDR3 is TGTGCCAGCAGTCGGACCCGGACTAGCGCATCAGATACGCAGTATTTT. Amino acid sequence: CASSRTRTSASDTQYF.

CDR3: CASTGLQETQYF. The CDR3 DNA reads as TGTGCCAGCACTGGGCTGCAAGAGACCCAGTACTTC. This chain connects TRBV7-2 to TRBJ2-5; no clear D gene. The germline V gene has CDR1 SGHTA and CDR2 FQGNSA. The CDR3 length is 12 residues. The V gene lost 7 bases and the J gene lost 2 bases, with 8 bases spanning the gap.

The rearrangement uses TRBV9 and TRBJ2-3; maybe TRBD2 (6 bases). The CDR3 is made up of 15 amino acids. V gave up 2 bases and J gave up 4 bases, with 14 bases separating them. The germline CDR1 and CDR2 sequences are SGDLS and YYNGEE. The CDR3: CASSVRVAGSDTQYF. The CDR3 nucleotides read TGTGCCAGCAGCGTGCGGGTTGCGGGGTCAGATACGCAGTATTTT. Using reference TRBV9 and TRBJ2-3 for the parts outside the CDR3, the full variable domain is DSGVTQTPKHLITATGQRVTLRCSPRSGDLSVYWYQQSLDQGLQFLIQYYNGEERAKGNILERFSAQQFPDLHSELNLSSLELGDSALYFCASSVRVAGSDTQYFGPGTRLTVL.

Written as DNA, the CDR3 is TGTGCCAGCAGAATTGACTTTAGCTCCTACAATGAGCAGTTCTTC. This translates into CASRIDFSSYNEQFF. The chain employs TRBV5-4 and TRBJ2-1; the D is unclear. The CDR3 runs 15 residues. Trimming took off 5 bases at V and 0 bases at J, with 12 bases between the two ends. In germline, CDR1 is SGHNT, CDR2 YYREEE (reference sequence).

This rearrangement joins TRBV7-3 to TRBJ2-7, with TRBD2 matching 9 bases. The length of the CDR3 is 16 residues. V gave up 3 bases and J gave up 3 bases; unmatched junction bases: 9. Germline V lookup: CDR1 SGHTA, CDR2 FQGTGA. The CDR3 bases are TGTGCCAGCAGCTTGGGTTCCGGGACTAGCAGCTACGAGCAGTACTTC. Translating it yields CASSLGSGTSSYEQYF.

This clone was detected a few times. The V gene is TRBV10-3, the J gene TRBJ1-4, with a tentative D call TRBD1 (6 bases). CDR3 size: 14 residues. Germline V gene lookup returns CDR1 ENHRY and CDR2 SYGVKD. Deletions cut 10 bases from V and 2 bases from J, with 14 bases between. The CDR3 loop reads CATARGGTNEKLFF. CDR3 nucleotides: TGTGCCACTGCAAGGGGGGGTACTAATGAAAAACTGTTTTTT.

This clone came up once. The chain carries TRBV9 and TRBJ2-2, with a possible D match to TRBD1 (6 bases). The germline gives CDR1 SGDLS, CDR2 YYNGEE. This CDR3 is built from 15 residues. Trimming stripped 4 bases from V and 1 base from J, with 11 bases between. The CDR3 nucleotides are TGTGCCAGCAGCAGAACGACAGGGAACACCGGGGAGCTGTTTTTT. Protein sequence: CASSRTTGNTGELFF.

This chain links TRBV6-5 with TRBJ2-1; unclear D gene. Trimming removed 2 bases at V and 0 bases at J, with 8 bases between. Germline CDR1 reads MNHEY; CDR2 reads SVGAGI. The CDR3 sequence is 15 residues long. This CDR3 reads CASSYGGSSYNEQFF. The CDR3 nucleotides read TGTGCCAGCAGTTACGGCGGAAGCTCCTACAATGAGCAGTTCTTC.

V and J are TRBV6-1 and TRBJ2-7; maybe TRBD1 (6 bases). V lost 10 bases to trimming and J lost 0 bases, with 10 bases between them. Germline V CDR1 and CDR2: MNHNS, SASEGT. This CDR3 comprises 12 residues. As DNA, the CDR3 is TGTGCCACATCGGACAGCTCCTACGAGCAGTACTTC. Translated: CATSDSSYEQYF.

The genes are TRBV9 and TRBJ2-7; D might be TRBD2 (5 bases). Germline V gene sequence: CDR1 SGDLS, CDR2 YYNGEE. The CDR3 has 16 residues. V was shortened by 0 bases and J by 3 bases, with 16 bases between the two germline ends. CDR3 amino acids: CASSVAGTSAFYEQYF. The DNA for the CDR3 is TGTGCCAGCAGCGTAGCTGGCACTAGTGCTTTCTACGAGCAGTACTTC.

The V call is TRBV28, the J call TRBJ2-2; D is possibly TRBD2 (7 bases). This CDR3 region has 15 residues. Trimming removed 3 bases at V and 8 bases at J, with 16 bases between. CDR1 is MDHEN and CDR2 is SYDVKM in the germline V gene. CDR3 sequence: CASSFTRGAGGELFF. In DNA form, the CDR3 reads TGTGCCAGCAGTTTTACTCGGGGGGCGGGAGGGGAGCTGTTTTTT.

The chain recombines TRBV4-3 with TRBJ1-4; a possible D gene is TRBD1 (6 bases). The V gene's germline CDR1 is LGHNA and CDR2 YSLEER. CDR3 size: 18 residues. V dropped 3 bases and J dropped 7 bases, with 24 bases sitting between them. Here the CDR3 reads CASSQSQGSTTQGEKLFF. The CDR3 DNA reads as TGCGCCAGCAGCCAGTCGCAGGGGTCCACGACCCAAGGTGAAAAACTGTTTTTT.

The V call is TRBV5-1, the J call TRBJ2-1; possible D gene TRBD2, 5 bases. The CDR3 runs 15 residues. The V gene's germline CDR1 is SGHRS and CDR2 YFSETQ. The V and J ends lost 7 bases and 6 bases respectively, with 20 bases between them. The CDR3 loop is CASGPSGAALNEQFF. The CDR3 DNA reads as TGCGCCAGCGGTCCCTCTGGAGCGGCCCTCAATGAGCAGTTCTTC.

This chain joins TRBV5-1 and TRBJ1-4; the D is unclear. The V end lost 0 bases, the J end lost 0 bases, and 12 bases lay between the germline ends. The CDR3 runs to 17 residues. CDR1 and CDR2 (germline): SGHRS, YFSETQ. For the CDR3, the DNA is TGCGCCAGCAGCTTGGACCGCAACGGGGCAACTAATGAAAAACTGTTTTTT. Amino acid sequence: CASSLDRNGATNEKLFF.

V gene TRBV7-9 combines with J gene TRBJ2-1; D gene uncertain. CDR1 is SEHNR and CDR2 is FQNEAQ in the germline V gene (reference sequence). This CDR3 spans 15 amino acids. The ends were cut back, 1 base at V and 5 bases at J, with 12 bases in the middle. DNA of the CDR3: TGTGCCAGCAGCTTAGTTATAGCCCCCCACAATGAGCAGTTCTTC. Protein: CASSLVIAPHNEQFF.

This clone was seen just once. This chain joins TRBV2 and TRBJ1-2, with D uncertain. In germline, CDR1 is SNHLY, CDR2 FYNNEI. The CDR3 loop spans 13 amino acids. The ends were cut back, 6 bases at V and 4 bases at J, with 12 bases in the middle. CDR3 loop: CASREEASYGYTF. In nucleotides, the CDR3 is TGTGCCAGCAGGGAGGAGGCTTCCTATGGCTACACCTTC. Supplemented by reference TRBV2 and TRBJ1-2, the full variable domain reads EPEVTQTPSHQVTQMGQEVILRCVPISNHLYFYWYRQILGQKVEFLVSFYNNEISEKSEIFDDQFSVERPDGSNFTLKIRSTKLEDSAMYFCASREEASYGYTFGSGTRLTVV.

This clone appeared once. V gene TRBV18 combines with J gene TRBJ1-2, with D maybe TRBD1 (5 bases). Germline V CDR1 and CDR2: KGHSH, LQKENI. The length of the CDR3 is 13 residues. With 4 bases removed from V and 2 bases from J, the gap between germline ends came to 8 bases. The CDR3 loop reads CASSQGKNYGYTF. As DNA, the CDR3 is TGTGCCAGCTCACAGGGGAAGAACTATGGCTACACCTTC.

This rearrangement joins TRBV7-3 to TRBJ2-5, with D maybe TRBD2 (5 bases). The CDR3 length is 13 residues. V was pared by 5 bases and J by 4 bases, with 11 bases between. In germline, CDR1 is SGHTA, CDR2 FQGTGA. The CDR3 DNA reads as TGTGCCAGCAGCGGTTCGGGGAGAGAGACCCAGTACTTC. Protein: CASSGSGRETQYF.

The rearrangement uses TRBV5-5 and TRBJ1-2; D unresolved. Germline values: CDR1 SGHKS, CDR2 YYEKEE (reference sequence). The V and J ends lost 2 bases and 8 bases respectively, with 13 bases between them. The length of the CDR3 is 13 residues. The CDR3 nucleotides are TGTGCCAGCAGCTTACGGCCAGTCGGGGGCTACACCTTC. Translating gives CASSLRPVGGYTF.

CDR3 sequence reads: CASSSPLETPTYEQYF. The CDR3 bases are TGTGCCAGCAGTTCCCCTCTCGAGACACCTACCTACGAGCAGTACTTC. The J gene is TRBJ2-7, the V gene TRBV28; D is unclear. The CDR3 extends over 16 amino acids. V was cut by 4 bases and J by 2 bases, with 18 bases left in between. CDR1 MDHEN and CDR2 SYDVKM come from the germline V gene.

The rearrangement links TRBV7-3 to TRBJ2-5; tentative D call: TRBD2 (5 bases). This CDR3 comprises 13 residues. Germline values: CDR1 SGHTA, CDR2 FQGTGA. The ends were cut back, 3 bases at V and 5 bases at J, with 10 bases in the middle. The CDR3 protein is CASSFVTGETQYF. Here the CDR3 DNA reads TGTGCCAGCAGCTTCGTGACGGGGGAGACCCAGTACTTC.

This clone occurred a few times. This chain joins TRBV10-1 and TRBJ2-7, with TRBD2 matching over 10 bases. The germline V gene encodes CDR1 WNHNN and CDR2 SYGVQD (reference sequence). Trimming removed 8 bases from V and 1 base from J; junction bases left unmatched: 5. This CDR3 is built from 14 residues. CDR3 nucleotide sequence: TGCGCCAGCGGGGGGACTAGCGCTTCCTACGAGCAGTACTTC. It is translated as CASGGTSASYEQYF.